A selection of T cell receptor beta chains follows, all from one sample in a study of blood T cells in healthy people across ages. TCRdb re-derived calls from the 5' RACE reads in MiXCR, one entry per CDR3 protein. The sample lists about 800,000 distinct CDR3 sequences, 20% to 25% occurring once. These data are also associated with another study on T cells of mothers and their children.

Specimen: blood. The source is a boy aged 5 to 17 in good health. Each CDR3 is given with its conserved first and last residue. D genes are given only for firm matches. Only part of the rows carry a size: once, few, many, or a class if the clone is expanded.

clone_size: few
v_call: TRBV24-1
j_call: TRBJ2-7
d_call: -
cdr3_aa: CATGDPYEQYF
cdr3_nt: TGTGCCACGGGGGACCCCTACGAGCAGTACTTC

clone_size: few
v_call: TRBV5-1
j_call: TRBJ2-1
d_call: -
cdr3_aa: CASSLGDTKQFF
cdr3_nt: TGCGCCAGCAGCTTGGGAGACACGAAGCAGTTCTTC

clone_size: few
v_call: TRBV7-3
j_call: TRBJ2-7
d_call: TRBD2
cdr3_aa: CASSPRTSGTHEQYF
cdr3_nt: TGTGCCAGCAGCCCACGGACTAGCGGGACCCACGAGCAGTACTTC

clone_size: many
v_call: TRBV7-9
j_call: TRBJ1-4
d_call: TRBD1
cdr3_aa: CASSSRGGVEKLFF
cdr3_nt: TGTGCCAGCAGCTCGCGAGGGGGCGTTGAAAAACTGTTTTTT

clone_size: -
v_call: TRBV11-3
j_call: TRBJ1-1
d_call: -
cdr3_aa: CASSYREGTEAFF
cdr3_nt: TGTGCCAGCAGCTACAGGGAAGGGACTGAAGCTTTCTTT

clone_size: -
v_call: TRBV20-1
j_call: TRBJ1-1
d_call: -
cdr3_aa: CSARPQTLPQWNTEAFF
cdr3_nt: TGCAGTGCTAGACCTCAGACATTACCACAATGGAACACTGAAGCTTTCTTT

clone_size: -
v_call: TRBV29-1
j_call: TRBJ2-1
d_call: TRBD2
cdr3_aa: CSVQRGGSEQFF
cdr3_nt: TGCAGCGTTCAGCGGGGGGGGAGTGAGCAGTTCTTC

clone_size: -
v_call: TRBV27
j_call: TRBJ2-1
d_call: -
cdr3_aa: CASSLLGFEQFF
cdr3_nt: TGTGCCAGCAGTTTATTGGGGTTCGAGCAGTTCTTC

clone_size: few
v_call: TRBV11-2
j_call: TRBJ2-7
d_call: TRBD2
cdr3_aa: CASSLEGLAGGPEQYF
cdr3_nt: TGTGCCAGCAGCTTAGAGGGCCTAGCGGGGGGCCCCGAGCAGTACTTC

clone_size: few
v_call: TRBV7-6
j_call: TRBJ2-5
d_call: -
cdr3_aa: CASSLEFRGWETQYF
cdr3_nt: TGTGCCAGCAGCTTAGAATTTCGGGGGTGGGAGACCCAGTACTTC

clone_size: -
v_call: TRBV29-1
j_call: TRBJ1-3
d_call: -
cdr3_aa: CSVEDSSGNTIYF
cdr3_nt: TGCAGCGTTGAAGACAGCTCTGGAAACACCATATATTTT

clone_size: few
v_call: TRBV9
j_call: TRBJ2-6
d_call: -
cdr3_aa: CASSVGFGGANVLTF
cdr3_nt: TGTGCCAGCAGCGTAGGATTTGGAGGGGCCAACGTCCTGACTTTC

clone_size: few
v_call: TRBV12-3/TRBV12-4
j_call: TRBJ2-5
d_call: TRBD2
cdr3_aa: CASSEGLAGETQYF
cdr3_nt: TGTGCCAGCAGTGAGGGACTAGCGGGGGAGACCCAGTACTTC

clone_size: few
v_call: TRBV28
j_call: TRBJ2-5
d_call: -
cdr3_aa: CASSPPVGTAQETQYF
cdr3_nt: TGTGCCAGCAGTCCTCCGGTCGGGACGGCCCAAGAGACCCAGTACTTC

clone_size: -
v_call: TRBV28
j_call: TRBJ1-2
d_call: -
cdr3_aa: CASSSVQGRGYTF
cdr3_nt: TGTGCCAGCAGCAGCGTCCAGGGGAGAGGCTACACCTTC

clone_size: many
v_call: TRBV2
j_call: TRBJ1-2
d_call: -
cdr3_aa: CASSSTGNGYTF
cdr3_nt: TGTGCCAGCAGTTCGACAGGCAATGGCTACACCTTC

clone_size: -
v_call: TRBV9
j_call: TRBJ2-2
d_call: -
cdr3_aa: CASTGVPGTGELFF
cdr3_nt: TGTGCCAGCACCGGGGTCCCGGGCACCGGGGAGCTGTTTTTT

clone_size: few
v_call: TRBV6-5
j_call: TRBJ2-7
d_call: TRBD2
cdr3_aa: CASSYLAGSYEQYF
cdr3_nt: TGTGCCAGCAGTTACCTAGCGGGCTCCTACGAGCAGTACTTC

clone_size: once
v_call: TRBV4-1
j_call: TRBJ2-3
d_call: TRBD1
cdr3_aa: CASSQEDRGLTDTQYF
cdr3_nt: TGCGCCAGCAGCCAAGAGGACAGGGGGCTAACAGATACGCAGTATTTT

clone_size: -
v_call: TRBV20-1
j_call: TRBJ2-2
d_call: -
cdr3_aa: CSATPGRWSGNTGELFF
cdr3_nt: TGCAGTGCCACCCCGGGACGTTGGAGCGGGAACACCGGGGAGCTGTTTTTT

clone_size: few
v_call: TRBV4-3
j_call: TRBJ1-4
d_call: -
cdr3_aa: CASSQDGGPNEKLFF
cdr3_nt: TGCGCCAGCAGCCAAGATGGGGGACCTAATGAAAAACTGTTTTTT

clone_size: few
v_call: TRBV19
j_call: TRBJ1-5
d_call: -
cdr3_aa: CASSLRSNQPQHF
cdr3_nt: TGTGCCAGTTCTTTGAGAAGCAATCAGCCCCAGCATTTT

clone_size: once
v_call: TRBV27
j_call: TRBJ2-7
d_call: TRBD2
cdr3_aa: CASRQGTSGRAYEQYF
cdr3_nt: TGTGCCAGCAGACAAGGGACTAGCGGGAGGGCCTACGAGCAGTACTTC

clone_size: -
v_call: TRBV9
j_call: TRBJ2-7
d_call: -
cdr3_aa: CASSPMGKEQYF
cdr3_nt: TGTGCCAGCAGCCCGATGGGTAAGGAGCAGTACTTC

clone_size: -
v_call: TRBV5-1
j_call: TRBJ2-7
d_call: TRBD2
cdr3_aa: CASSSDPGLAGHRAYEQYF
cdr3_nt: TGCGCCAGCAGCTCGGACCCGGGACTAGCGGGACACAGGGCCTACGAGCAGTACTTC

clone_size: -
v_call: TRBV4-3
j_call: TRBJ2-1
d_call: TRBD1
cdr3_aa: CASSQNSARQGYNEQFF
cdr3_nt: TGCGCCAGCAGCCAAAACTCGGCGAGACAGGGTTACAATGAGCAGTTCTTC

clone_size: -
v_call: TRBV30
j_call: TRBJ2-1
d_call: TRBD2
cdr3_aa: CAGNTLGGNYNEQFF
cdr3_nt: TGTGCCGGGAATACATTGGGGGGGAACTACAATGAGCAGTTCTTC

clone_size: many
v_call: TRBV3-1
j_call: TRBJ1-4
d_call: TRBD1
cdr3_aa: CASSLGQGIEKLFF
cdr3_nt: TGTGCCAGCAGCCTCGGACAGGGGATCGAAAAACTGTTTTTT

clone_size: -
v_call: TRBV27
j_call: TRBJ2-1
d_call: TRBD2
cdr3_aa: CASSWTSGTNEQFF
cdr3_nt: TGTGCCAGCAGTTGGACTAGCGGGACCAATGAGCAGTTCTTC

clone_size: -
v_call: TRBV6-2/TRBV6-3
j_call: TRBJ1-2
d_call: -
cdr3_aa: CASSYVRGGDFGDGYTF
cdr3_nt: TGTGCCAGCAGTTACGTGCGCGGGGGCGACTTTGGAGATGGCTACACCTTC

clone_size: few
v_call: TRBV28
j_call: TRBJ1-2
d_call: -
cdr3_aa: CASSLSAYGYTF
cdr3_nt: TGTGCCAGCAGTTTATCCGCGTATGGCTACACCTTC

clone_size: once
v_call: TRBV29-1
j_call: TRBJ2-3
d_call: -
cdr3_aa: CSGLRELADTQYF
cdr3_nt: TGCAGCGGGCTTCGAGAGCTGGCAGATACGCAGTATTTT

clone_size: -
v_call: TRBV5-1
j_call: TRBJ2-5
d_call: TRBD1
cdr3_aa: CASSPTGGFETQYF
cdr3_nt: TGCGCCAGCAGCCCAACAGGGGGCTTCGAGACCCAGTACTTC

clone_size: few
v_call: TRBV6-5
j_call: TRBJ1-1
d_call: -
cdr3_aa: CASSYRGYAEAFF
cdr3_nt: TGTGCCAGCAGTTACAGGGGTTACGCTGAAGCTTTCTTT

clone_size: few
v_call: TRBV12-3/TRBV12-4
j_call: TRBJ1-6
d_call: -
cdr3_aa: CASSFPNSPLHF
cdr3_nt: TGTGCCAGCAGTTTTCCCAATTCACCCCTCCACTTT

clone_size: -
v_call: TRBV29-1
j_call: TRBJ2-2
d_call: -
cdr3_aa: CSVGEDGAGELFF
cdr3_nt: TGCAGCGTGGGGGAGGACGGGGCCGGGGAGCTGTTTTTT

clone_size: few
v_call: TRBV7-6
j_call: TRBJ1-2
d_call: TRBD1
cdr3_aa: CASSLGQGASGYTF
cdr3_nt: TGTGCCAGCAGCTTGGGACAGGGGGCGTCCGGCTACACCTTC

clone_size: -
v_call: TRBV5-1
j_call: TRBJ2-6
d_call: -
cdr3_aa: CASSLRVSLSGANVLTF
cdr3_nt: TGCGCCAGCAGCTTACGGGTTTCCCTCTCTGGGGCCAACGTCCTGACTTTC

clone_size: -
v_call: TRBV5-1
j_call: TRBJ2-1
d_call: TRBD1
cdr3_aa: CASRDRVQYDEQFF
cdr3_nt: TGCGCCAGCAGAGACAGGGTCCAATACGATGAGCAGTTCTTC

clone_size: -
v_call: TRBV28
j_call: TRBJ2-3
d_call: TRBD1
cdr3_aa: CASSFYPWQGALRGTDTQYF
cdr3_nt: TGTGCCAGCAGTTTTTATCCTTGGCAGGGGGCCTTGCGGGGCACAGATACGCAGTATTTT

clone_size: few
v_call: TRBV9
j_call: TRBJ2-5
d_call: TRBD2
cdr3_aa: CASSVAAGGLQETQYF
cdr3_nt: TGTGCCAGCAGCGTAGCGGCGGGGGGGCTCCAAGAGACCCAGTACTTC

clone_size: few
v_call: TRBV6-2/TRBV6-3
j_call: TRBJ2-2
d_call: -
cdr3_aa: CASSYGSQFSRELFF
cdr3_nt: TGTGCCAGCAGTTACGGCAGCCAGTTTTCCCGGGAGCTGTTTTTT

clone_size: -
v_call: TRBV3-1
j_call: TRBJ2-5
d_call: -
cdr3_aa: CASSQDPGNQETQYF
cdr3_nt: TGTGCCAGCAGCCAAGATCCGGGGAACCAAGAGACCCAGTACTTC

clone_size: -
v_call: TRBV29-1
j_call: TRBJ1-1
d_call: -
cdr3_aa: CSVSPGTANTEAFF
cdr3_nt: TGCAGCGTTTCTCCCGGGACGGCGAACACTGAAGCTTTCTTT

clone_size: few
v_call: TRBV5-1
j_call: TRBJ1-2
d_call: TRBD1
cdr3_aa: CASSFPDRGNGYTF
cdr3_nt: TGCGCCAGCAGCTTTCCGGACAGGGGAAATGGCTACACCTTC

clone_size: few
v_call: TRBV6-6
j_call: TRBJ2-1
d_call: -
cdr3_aa: CASSYNRGGSLEQFF
cdr3_nt: TGTGCCAGCAGTTACAACCGTGGAGGGTCCCTTGAGCAGTTCTTC

clone_size: -
v_call: TRBV20-1
j_call: TRBJ2-3
d_call: TRBD2
cdr3_aa: CSARSGGGLASTDTQYF
cdr3_nt: TGCAGTGCTAGGTCCGGTGGGGGACTAGCCTCCACAGATACGCAGTATTTT

clone_size: few
v_call: TRBV20-1
j_call: TRBJ2-1
d_call: -
cdr3_aa: CSASGRTYNEQFF
cdr3_nt: TGCAGTGCTAGCGGGAGAACTTACAATGAGCAGTTCTTC